This TCR beta chain stems from a study of PD-L1 blockade in urothelial cancer (dated by TCRdb to about 2017). Study-level background: Therapy was started in 2014 for all patients, and atezolizumab 1,200 mg was administered intravenously every 3 weeks. Twenty-five of 29 patients were males with bladder-origin urothelial cancer, and about 65% of the roughly 30 reported a prior smoking history. Patients had an ECOG performance status of 0 or 1 and had received between 0 and 3 prior chemotherapy regimens. Blood samples were analyzed at 3 weeks after treatment start (second dose) and at 6 weeks after treatment start. Blood samples gave median yields of about 150,000 T cells and 82,636 unique TCRs, along with a median clonality of approximately 0.08. The study, an exploratory multi-omic analysis, examined somatic, immune and clinical correlates of response to PD-L1 blockade with atezolizumab in urothelial cancer. Pretreatment tumor samples, along with matched peripheral blood serially collected before and after atezolizumab treatment, were subjected to TCR sequencing. Progression-free survival longer than 6 months counted as durable clinical benefit, and TCR features were additionally tested against both progression-free and overall survival. Whole exome sequencing and RNA sequencing of pretreatment tumors were performed alongside TCR sequencing in the same patients. Durable clinical benefit was achieved by nine patients but not by the remaining 20. Around 29 patients had pretreatment blood TCR-seq, some 24 had at least one posttreatment blood collection, and some 24 had tumor TCR-seq.

Including the terminal cysteine and phenylalanine, the CDR3 comprises 17 residues. Only the CDR3 DNA stays, 51 bases, in frame from base 1. Trimmed from V: 4 bases; trimmed from J: 4 bases; junction bases lacking a gene match: 9. The germline V gene (reference sequence) sets CDR1 to LNHDA and CDR2 to SQIVND. As regards this clone: Its specific antigen is unknown. Base qualities were left out, and no much larger clone turns up one base away.

Each PCR received spiked-in synthetic TCR analog templates so that absolute template abundance could be estimated from read counts. TCRbeta CDR3 regions were amplified from genomic DNA with bias-controlled V and J gene primers using the immunoSEQ assay. Sequencing of rearranged TCRbeta segments was performed at approximately 20X coverage. The published analysis was carried out like this. Sequencing errors were corrected by clustering and CDR3s were annotated against IMGT to assign V, D and J genes. Downstream analyses used only productive TCRbeta rearrangements and left out out-of-frame or stop-codon sequences. Clonality was calculated as one minus the Shannon entropy normalized by the log of the number of unique productive sequences. Clones differing between time points or between blood and tumor were identified using Fisher's exact test with Benjamini-Hochberg correction, with an adjusted p below 0.01 applied as the threshold. This is the immuneACCESS table as TCRdb keeps it, with only in-frame sequences that have V and J called. A part of the clones is gone; compared with another copy, unresolved V genes explain less than half, and the rest is unexplained. V, J and clone size are taken as reported in that table, and D and trimming were inferred from the DNA itself. Within this sample are roughly 50,000 clones, with approximately 75% of them counted one time only. The ten largest clones add up to roughly 3.6% of the sample.

A total of around 30 patients with locally advanced or metastatic urothelial carcinoma, treated at Memorial Sloan Kettering on a trial protocol, made up the cohort. Peripheral blood mononuclear cells were collected from each patient pretreatment and during treatment, giving between 1 and 8 total time points per patient. The Qiagen DNeasy Blood extraction kit was used to purify genomic DNA from total PBMCs and from tumor samples. PBMCs were collected pretreatment and during treatment, and were isolated and stored as previously described. Overall study results and their limits: Improved progression-free and overall survival was found to be associated with pretreatment peripheral blood TCR clonality below the median. Greater expansion of tumor-associated TCR clones in peripheral blood 3 weeks after the start of treatment was observed in patients with durable benefit (n of about 20, p = 0.022). Small sample size (n of about 30) and many exploratory analyses mean the results are intended to be hypothesis-generating.

The sequence came from a man between 65 and 85 years old with urothelial cancer. Sequenced here: PBMCs, sampled around atezolizumab (anti-PD-L1) treatment. The V and J segments used are TRBV19 and TRBJ2-6; TRBD1 aligns with 8 central bases. The DNA sequence is as follows: TGTGCCAGTAGTAGGGACAGGCCCAGAACGGGGGCCAACGTCCTGACTTTC. It is translated as CASSRDRPRTGANVLTF.